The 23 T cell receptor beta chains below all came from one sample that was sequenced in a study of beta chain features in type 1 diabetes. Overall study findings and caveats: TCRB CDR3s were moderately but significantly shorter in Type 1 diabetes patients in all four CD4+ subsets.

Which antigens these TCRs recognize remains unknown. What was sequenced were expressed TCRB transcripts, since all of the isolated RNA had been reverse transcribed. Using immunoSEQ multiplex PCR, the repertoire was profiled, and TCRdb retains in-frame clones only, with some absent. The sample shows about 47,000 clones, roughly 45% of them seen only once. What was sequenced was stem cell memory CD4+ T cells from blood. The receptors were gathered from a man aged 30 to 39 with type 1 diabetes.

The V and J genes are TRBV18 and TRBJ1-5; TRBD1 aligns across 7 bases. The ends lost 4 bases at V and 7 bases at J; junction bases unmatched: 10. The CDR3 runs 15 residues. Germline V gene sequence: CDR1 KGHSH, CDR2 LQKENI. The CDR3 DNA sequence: TGTGCCAGCTCACTAGACAGGGCAAGGGGGCAGCCCCAGCATTTT. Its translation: CASSLDRARGQPQHF.

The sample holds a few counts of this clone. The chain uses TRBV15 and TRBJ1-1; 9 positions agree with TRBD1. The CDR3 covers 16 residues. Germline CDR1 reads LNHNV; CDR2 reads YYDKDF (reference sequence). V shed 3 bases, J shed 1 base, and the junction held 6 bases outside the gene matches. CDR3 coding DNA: TGTGCCACCAGCAGGGGACAGGGTCGCGGGAACACTGAAGCTTTCTTT. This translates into CATSRGQGRGNTEAFF.

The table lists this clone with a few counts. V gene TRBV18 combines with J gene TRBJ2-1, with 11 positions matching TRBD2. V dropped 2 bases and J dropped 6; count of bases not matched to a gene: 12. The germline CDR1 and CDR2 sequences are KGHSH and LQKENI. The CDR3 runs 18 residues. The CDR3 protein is CASSPYQLAGGVLNEQFF. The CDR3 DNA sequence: TGTGCCAGCTCACCATATCAATTAGCGGGAGGGGTACTCAATGAGCAGTTCTTC.

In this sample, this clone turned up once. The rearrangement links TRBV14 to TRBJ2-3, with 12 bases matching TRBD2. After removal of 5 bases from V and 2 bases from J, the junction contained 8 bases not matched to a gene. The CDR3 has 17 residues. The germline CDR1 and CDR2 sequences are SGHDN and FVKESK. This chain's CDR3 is CASSVSTSGRFTDTQYF. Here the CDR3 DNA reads TGTGCCAGCAGCGTAAGCACTAGCGGGAGGTTCACAGATACGCAGTATTTT.

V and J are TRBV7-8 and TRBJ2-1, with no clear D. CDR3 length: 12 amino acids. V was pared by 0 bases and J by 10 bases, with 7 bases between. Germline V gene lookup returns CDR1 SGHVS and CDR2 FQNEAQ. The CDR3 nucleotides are TGTGCCAGCAGCTTAGCCGCGCGGGAGCAGTTCTTC. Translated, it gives CASSLAAREQFF.

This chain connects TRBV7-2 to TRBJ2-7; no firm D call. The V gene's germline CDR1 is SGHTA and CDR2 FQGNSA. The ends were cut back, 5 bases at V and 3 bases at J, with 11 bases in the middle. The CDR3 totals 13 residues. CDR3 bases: TGTGCCAGCAGCCGAGGCGGTTTCTACGAGCAGTACTTC. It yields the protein CASSRGGFYEQYF.

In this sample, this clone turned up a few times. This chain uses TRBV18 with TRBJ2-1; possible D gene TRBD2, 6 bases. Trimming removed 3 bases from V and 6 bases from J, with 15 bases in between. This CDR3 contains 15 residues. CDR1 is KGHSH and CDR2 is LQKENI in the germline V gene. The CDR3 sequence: CASSPSGGAGNEQFF. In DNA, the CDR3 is TGTGCCAGCTCACCTTCTGGGGGAGCGGGCAATGAGCAGTTCTTC.

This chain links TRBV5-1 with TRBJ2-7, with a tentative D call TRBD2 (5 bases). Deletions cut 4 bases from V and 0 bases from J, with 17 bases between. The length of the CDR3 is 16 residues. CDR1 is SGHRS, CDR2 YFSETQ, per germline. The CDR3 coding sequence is TGCGCCAGCAGCCCCCGGCTCGGACTGGTCTCCTACGAGCAGTACTTC. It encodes CASSPRLGLVSYEQYF.

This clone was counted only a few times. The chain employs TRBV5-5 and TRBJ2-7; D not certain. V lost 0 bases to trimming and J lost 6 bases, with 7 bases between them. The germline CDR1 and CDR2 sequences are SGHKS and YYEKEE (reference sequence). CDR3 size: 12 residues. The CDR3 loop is CASSLVLGEQYF. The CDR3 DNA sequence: TGTGCCAGCAGCTTGGTACTTGGCGAGCAGTACTTC.

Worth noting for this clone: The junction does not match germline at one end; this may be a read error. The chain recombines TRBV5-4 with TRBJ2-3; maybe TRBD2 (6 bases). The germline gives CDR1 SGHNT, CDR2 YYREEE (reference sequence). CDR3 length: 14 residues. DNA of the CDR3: TGTGCCAGCAGTTTGGGACTTTCCACAGATACGCAGTATTTT. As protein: CASSLGLSTDTQYF.

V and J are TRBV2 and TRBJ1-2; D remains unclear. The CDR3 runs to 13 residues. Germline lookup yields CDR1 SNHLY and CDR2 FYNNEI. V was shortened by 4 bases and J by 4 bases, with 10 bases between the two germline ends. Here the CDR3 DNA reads TGTGCCAGCAGTGCCAACACCTTCTATGGCTACACCTTC. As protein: CASSANTFYGYTF.

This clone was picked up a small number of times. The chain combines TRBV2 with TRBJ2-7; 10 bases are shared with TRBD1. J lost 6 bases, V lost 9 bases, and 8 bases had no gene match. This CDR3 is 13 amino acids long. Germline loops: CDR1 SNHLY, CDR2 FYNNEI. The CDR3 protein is CASYRDRGSEQYF. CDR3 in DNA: TGTGCCAGTTACCGGGACAGGGGCTCCGAGCAGTACTTC.

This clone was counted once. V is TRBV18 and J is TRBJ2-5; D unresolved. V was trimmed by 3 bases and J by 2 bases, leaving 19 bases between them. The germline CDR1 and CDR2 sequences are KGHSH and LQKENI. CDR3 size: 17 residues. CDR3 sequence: CASSPPQTRQVQETQYF. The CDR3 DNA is TGTGCCAGCTCACCTCCACAGACACGCCAAGTACAAGAGACCCAGTACTTC.

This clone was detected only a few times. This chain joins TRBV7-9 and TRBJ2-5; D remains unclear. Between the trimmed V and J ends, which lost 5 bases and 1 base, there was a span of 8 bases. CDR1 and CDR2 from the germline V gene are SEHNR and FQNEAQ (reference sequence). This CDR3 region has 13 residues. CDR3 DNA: TGTGCCAGCAGCCCACTTCCCCAAGAGACCCAGTACTTC. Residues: CASSPLPQETQYF.

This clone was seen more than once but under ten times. CDR3 region: CASSKDPRFGLFF. The CDR3 bases are TGTGCCAGCAGCAAAGACCCGAGATTTGGGCTGTTCTTC. The V call is TRBV11-2, the J call TRBJ2-1; D not certain. CDR3 size: 13 residues. The ends were cut back, 5 bases at V and 15 bases at J, with 20 bases in the middle. Germline V gives CDR1 SGHAT, CDR2 FQNNGV.

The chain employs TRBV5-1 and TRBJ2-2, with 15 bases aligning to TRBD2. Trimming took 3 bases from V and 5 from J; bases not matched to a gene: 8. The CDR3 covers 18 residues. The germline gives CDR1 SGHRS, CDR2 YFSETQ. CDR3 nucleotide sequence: TGCGCCAGCAGCTCACGGACTAGCGGGAGGGTCGGAACCGGGGAGCTGTTTTTT. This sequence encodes CASSSRTSGRVGTGELFF.

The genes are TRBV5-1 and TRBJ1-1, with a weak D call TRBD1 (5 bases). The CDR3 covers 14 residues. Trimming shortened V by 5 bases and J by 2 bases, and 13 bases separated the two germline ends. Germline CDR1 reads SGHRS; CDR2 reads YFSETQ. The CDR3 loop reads CASRIWGGNTEAFF. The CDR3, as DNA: TGCGCCAGCAGGATATGGGGGGGAAACACTGAAGCTTTCTTT.

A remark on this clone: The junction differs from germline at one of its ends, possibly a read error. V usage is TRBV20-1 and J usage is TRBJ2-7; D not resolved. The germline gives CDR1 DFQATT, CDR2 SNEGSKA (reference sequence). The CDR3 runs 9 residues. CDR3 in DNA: TGTCCCCCCGCCGGCGAGCAGTACTTC. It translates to CPPAGEQYF.

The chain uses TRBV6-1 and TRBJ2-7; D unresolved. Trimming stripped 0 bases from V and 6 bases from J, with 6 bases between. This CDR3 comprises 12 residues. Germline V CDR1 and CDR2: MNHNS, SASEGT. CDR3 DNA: TGTGCCAGCAGTGAAGCCCAGTCCGAGCAGTACTTC. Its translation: CASSEAQSEQYF.

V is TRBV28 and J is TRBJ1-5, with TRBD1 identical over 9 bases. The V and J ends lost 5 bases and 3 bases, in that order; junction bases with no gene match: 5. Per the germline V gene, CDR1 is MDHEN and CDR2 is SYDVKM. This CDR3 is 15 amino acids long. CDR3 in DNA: TGTGCCAGCAGTGTAGGACAGGGGCCCAATCAGCCCCAGCATTTT. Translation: CASSVGQGPNQPQHF.

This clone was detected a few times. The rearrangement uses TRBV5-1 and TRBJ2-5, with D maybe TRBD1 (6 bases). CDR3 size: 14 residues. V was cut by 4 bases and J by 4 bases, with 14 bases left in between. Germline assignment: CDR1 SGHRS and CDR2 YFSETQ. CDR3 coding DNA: TGCGCCAGCAGCGTGACAGGCGCTTCAGAGACCCAGTACTTC. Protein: CASSVTGASETQYF.

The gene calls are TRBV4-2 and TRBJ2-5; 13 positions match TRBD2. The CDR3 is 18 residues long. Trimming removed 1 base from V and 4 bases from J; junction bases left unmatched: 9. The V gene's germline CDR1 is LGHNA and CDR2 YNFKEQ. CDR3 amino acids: CASSQGTSGSLAGETQYF. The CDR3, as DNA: TGTGCCAGCAGCCAAGGGACTAGCGGGAGTTTGGCGGGAGAGACCCAGTACTTC.

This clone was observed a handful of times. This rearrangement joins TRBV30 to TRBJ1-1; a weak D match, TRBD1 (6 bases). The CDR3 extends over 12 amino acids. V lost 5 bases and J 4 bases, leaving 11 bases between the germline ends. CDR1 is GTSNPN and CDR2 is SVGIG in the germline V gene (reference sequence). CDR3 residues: CAWFPRGTEAFF. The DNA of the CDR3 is TGTGCCTGGTTTCCCAGGGGCACTGAAGCTTTCTTT.